This T cell receptor (beta chain) emerged from a study of a mutant IDH1 vaccine in newly diagnosed glioma. Study details: Before enrollment, the patients had been treated with radiotherapy alone, temozolomide alone, or both together. Most of them had received both. Overall study findings and caveats: Among all patients, vaccine-induced immune responses occurred in approximately 94%. It seemed that pseudoprogression was not linked to changes in the top peripheral T cell clonotypes.

Germline assignment: CDR1 MDHEN and CDR2 SYDVKM. The V segment lost 3 bases and the J segment 5 bases; nucleotides outside the gene matches: 10. The CDR3 loop spans 17 amino acids. With respect to this clone: Its specificity is unknown.

The table came from immunoSEQ multiplex PCR; TCRdb's copy has only in-frame clones and leaves some out. The repertoire holds over 75,000 clones, over 85% seen once, with less than 0.65% in the top ten. This sample's time point: baseline, week 1 (first vaccination visit). As to treatment: pre-vaccination baseline after standard-of-care therapy. The study enrolled donors with new WHO grade 3 or 4 IDH1-mutant, ATRX-lost astrocytomas. This specimen consisted of PBMCs, obtained from a glioma patient treated with radiotherapy, temozolomide or both. The TCR originated in a woman in her forties or fifties with glioma. The chain couples TRBV28 to TRBJ2-1; TRBD2 matches 10 bases. CDR3 loop: CASSLITSGIEDNEQFF. CDR3 coding DNA: TGTGCCAGCAGTTTGATAACTAGCGGGATTGAGGACAATGAGCAGTTCTTC.